The 27 T cell receptor beta chains reported below all come from one sample, sequenced in a study of shared clonotypes between healthy human individuals. Generated by immunoSEQ multiplex PCR, the TCRdb table keeps only in-frame clones and is missing some. The sample yields about 2.3 million clones, 85% to 95% seen once. Material: naive CD4+ T cells from PBMCs. Subset indicated: CD45RA+ positively selected. Receptors were obtained from a man younger than 35 in good health. Some clones in this sample may be carry-over from other donors' samples.

The chain joins TRBV29-1 to TRBJ2-2, with 12 bases that match TRBD1. Germline CDR1 and CDR2: SQVTM and ANQGSEA. This CDR3 contains 17 residues. V shed 3 bases and J 4 bases; nucleotides not matched to a gene: 9. In nucleotides, the CDR3 is TGCAGCGTTGATTCCGGGACAGGGGGCCCCTTCACCGGGGAGCTGTTTTTT. The encoded protein is CSVDSGTGGPFTGELFF.

The rearrangement uses TRBV7-2 and TRBJ1-6; D is unclear. Per germline, CDR1 SGHTA and CDR2 FQGNSA. Trimming took 3 bases from V and 8 from J, leaving 14 bases between them. CDR3 length: 15 amino acids. The CDR3 DNA is TGTGCCAGCAGCTTCTACCAAGGTGGCGATTCACCCCTCCACTTT. Translated, it gives CASSFYQGGDSPLHF.

The rearrangement uses TRBV7-3 and TRBJ1-1, with no clear D. Looked up from germline, CDR1 is SGHTA and CDR2 is FQGTGA. This CDR3 has 13 amino acids. With 3 bases removed from V and 2 bases from J, the gap between germline ends came to 7 bases. CDR3 sequence: CASSLSSNTEAFF. CDR3 nucleotides: TGTGCCAGCAGCTTGAGTTCAAACACTGAAGCTTTCTTT. The variable domain in full, completed from reference TRBV7-3 and TRBJ1-1, reads GAGVSQTPSNKVTEKGKYVELRCDPISGHTALYWYRQSLGQGPEFLIYFQGTGAADDSGLPNDRFFAVRPEGSVSTLKIQRTERGDSAVYLCASSLSSNTEAFFGQGTRLTVV.

This chain links TRBV11-1 with TRBJ2-5; TRBD2 is a possible D gene (6 bases). V was pared by 1 base and J by 3 bases, with 9 bases between. CDR1 and CDR2 (germline): SGHAT, FQDESV (reference sequence). The CDR3 length is 14 residues. CDR3 region: CASSLVRGKETQYF. The CDR3 nucleotides are TGTGCCAGCAGCTTAGTTCGCGGGAAAGAGACCCAGTACTTC.

The genes are TRBV6-1 and TRBJ1-4, with 9 bases lining up with TRBD1. After removal of 7 bases from V and 9 bases from J, the junction contained 12 bases not matched to a gene. The germline CDR1 and CDR2 sequences are MNHNS and SASEGT. The CDR3 contains 15 residues. CDR3 protein: CASILAGTGPKKLFF. CDR3 DNA: TGTGCCAGCATCCTGGCCGGGACAGGGCCGAAAAAACTGTTTTTT.

The chain recombines TRBV5-4 with TRBJ1-4; TRBD1 matches 8 bases. Per the germline V gene, CDR1 is SGHNT and CDR2 is YYREEE (reference sequence). V lost 7 bases, J lost 7 bases, and 12 bases stayed unmatched. The CDR3 extends over 15 amino acids. Here the CDR3 DNA reads TGTGCCAGCTGCGCCGCCGGGACAGGTTGTGAAAAACTGTTTTTT. This gives the protein CASCAAGTGCEKLFF. Complete variable domain (other parts from reference TRBV5-4 and TRBJ1-4): ETGVTQSPTHLIKTRGQQVTLRCSSQSGHNTVSWYQQALGQGPQFIFQYYREEENGRGNFPPRFSGLQFPNYSSELNVNALELDDSALYLCASCAAGTGCEKLFFGSGTQLSVL.

This chain joins TRBV7-8 and TRBJ1-2; D gene uncertain. The CDR3 runs 15 residues. Trimming took 5 bases from V and 8 from J, leaving 21 bases between them. The germline gives CDR1 SGHVS, CDR2 FQNEAQ. The CDR3 reads CASSPGGLSARGYTF. DNA for the CDR3: TGTGCCAGCAGCCCTGGTGGACTCTCAGCCCGGGGCTACACCTTC.

The chain uses TRBV30 and TRBJ2-7; D remains unclear. Trimming took 5 bases from V and 4 from J, leaving 15 bases between them. The CDR3 loop spans 13 amino acids. CDR1 is GTSNPN and CDR2 is SVGIG in the germline V gene (reference sequence). This chain's CDR3 is CAWVKVAGYEQYF. The CDR3 DNA reads as TGTGCCTGGGTGAAGGTAGCTGGGTACGAGCAGTACTTC.

The chain uses TRBV7-2 and TRBJ2-3, with D perhaps TRBD1 (6 bases). This CDR3 has 14 amino acids. Trimming cost V 8 bases and J 2 bases, with 14 bases left between them. Germline CDR1 SGHTA, CDR2 FQGNSA. The CDR3 region has the DNA TGTGCCAGCCGCTACAGGGTGGCCACAGATACGCAGTATTTT. This codes for CASRYRVATDTQYF.

In this sample, this clone turned up a few times. The chain recombines TRBV27 with TRBJ1-4; D unclear. In germline, CDR1 is MNHEY, CDR2 SMNVEV (reference sequence). V shed 6 bases and J shed 7 bases, with 12 bases lying between them. The CDR3 runs 13 residues. The CDR3 sequence: CASRPVPSEKLFF. CDR3 DNA sequence: TGTGCCAGCAGACCCGTCCCTAGTGAAAAACTGTTTTTT. The variable domain in full, with the rest retrieved from reference TRBV27 and TRBJ1-4, is EAQVTQNPRYLITVTGKKLTVTCSQNMNHEYMSWYRQDPGLGLRQIYYSMNVEVTDKGDVPEGYKVSRKEKRNFPLILESPSPNQTSLYFCASRPVPSEKLFFGSGTQLSVL.

This chain uses TRBV29-1 with TRBJ1-1; no reliable D call. There are 13 residues in the CDR3. Trimming left V 7 bases short and J 0 bases short, with 12 bases between. Germline V gene lookup returns CDR1 SQVTM and CDR2 ANQGSEA. CDR3 DNA sequence: TGCAGCGCTGGAAGAATTCTGAACACTGAAGCTTTCTTT. It encodes CSAGRILNTEAFF. Full variable domain (rest looked up from reference TRBV29-1 and TRBJ1-1): SAVISQKPSRDICQRGTSLTIQCQVDSQVTMMFWYRQQPGQSLTLIATANQGSEATYESGFVIDKFPISRPNLTFSTLTVSNMSPEDSSIYLCSAGRILNTEAFFGQGTRLTVV.

The rearrangement joins TRBV29-1 to TRBJ2-7, with TRBD1 matching 7 bases. The CDR3 loop spans 17 amino acids. V lost 0 bases to trimming and J lost 3 bases; unmatched junction nucleotides: 14. From germline, CDR1 is SQVTM and CDR2 ANQGSEA. CDR3 residues: CSVEDSRKGTEVYEQYF. DNA for the CDR3: TGCAGCGTTGAAGATTCTCGAAAAGGGACAGAAGTCTACGAGCAGTACTTC.

The J gene is TRBJ2-1, the V gene TRBV5-6; 8 bases are a match to TRBD2. V shed 0 bases and J 15 bases; nucleotides not matched to a gene: 8. Germline-derived CDR1 and CDR2 are SGHDT and YYEEEE. The CDR3 covers 13 residues. The CDR3 bases are TGTGCCAGCAGCTTGGATAACACGGGAGGGCTGTTCTTC. It encodes CASSLDNTGGLFF.

This chain links TRBV4-2 with TRBJ1-5; 8 bases match TRBD1. Germline CDR1 is LGHNA and CDR2 is YNFKEQ. The ends lost 3 bases at V and 1 base at J; junction bases unmatched: 8. CDR3 length: 17 residues. As DNA, the CDR3 is TGTGCCAGCAGCCACCCGACAGGGGCCCAAAGCAATCAGCCCCAGCATTTT. Its protein is CASSHPTGAQSNQPQHF.

The chain has TRBV27 and TRBJ2-2; D uncertain. Trimming shortened V by 2 bases and J by 1 base, and 8 bases separated the two germline ends. Germline V gene data show CDR1 as MNHEY and CDR2 as SMNVEV (reference sequence). The CDR3 runs to 15 residues. This CDR3 is CASSLLRRNTGELFF. DNA for the CDR3: TGTGCCAGCAGTTTACTACGCAGGAACACCGGGGAGCTGTTTTTT.

The chain carries TRBV7-7 and TRBJ2-3; the D gene is possibly TRBD2 (5 bases). The V end lost 5 bases, the J end lost 8 bases, and 17 bases lay between the germline ends. The CDR3 extends over 14 amino acids. Looked up from germline, CDR1 is SSHAT and CDR2 is FNYEAQ (reference sequence). CDR3: CASSRLPSSGTQYF. The CDR3 nucleotides are TGTGCCAGCAGCCGACTACCCAGTTCGGGTACGCAGTATTTT.

The genes are TRBV5-1 and TRBJ2-3, with D possibly being TRBD2 (6 bases). Trimming took 4 bases from V and 5 from J, leaving 11 bases between them. Germline loops: CDR1 SGHRS, CDR2 YFSETQ. CDR3 length: 13 residues. CDR3 sequence (DNA): TGCGCCAGCAGCCTGGCGGGGTTAGATACGCAGTATTTT. It encodes CASSLAGLDTQYF.

The chain uses TRBV29-1 and TRBJ2-5, with unresolved D. The V end lost 7 bases, the J end lost 1 base, and 10 bases lay between the germline ends. The CDR3 spans 12 residues. Per germline, CDR1 SQVTM and CDR2 ANQGSEA. The CDR3 loop is CSARESQETQYF. The CDR3 nucleotides read TGCAGCGCCCGTGAGTCCCAAGAGACCCAGTACTTC. The complete variable domain, with remaining parts taken from reference TRBV29-1 and TRBJ2-5, reads SAVISQKPSRDICQRGTSLTIQCQVDSQVTMMFWYRQQPGQSLTLIATANQGSEATYESGFVIDKFPISRPNLTFSTLTVSNMSPEDSSIYLCSARESQETQYFGPGTRLLVL.

The CDR3 region has the DNA TGTGCCAGCACCCGGGGGGGGTACCAAGAGACCCAGTACTTC. The encoded protein is CASTRGGYQETQYF. The chain couples TRBV28 to TRBJ2-5; 8 bases are shared with TRBD2. The CDR3 is made up of 14 amino acids. CDR1 MDHEN and CDR2 SYDVKM come from the germline V gene. Germline trimming cut 7 bases from V and 0 bases from J; bases unmatched to any gene: 4.

This chain connects TRBV18 to TRBJ1-4; tentatively, D is TRBD1 (6 bases). The CDR3 is made up of 15 amino acids. The V and J ends lost 4 bases and 6 bases respectively, with 15 bases between them. Per germline, CDR1 KGHSH and CDR2 LQKENI. The CDR3 loop reads CASSHRESTYEKLFF. CDR3 coding DNA: TGTGCCAGCTCACACAGGGAGTCTACCTATGAAAAACTGTTTTTT. Full variable domain (outside the CDR3, taken from reference TRBV18 and TRBJ1-4): NAGVMQNPRHLVRRRGQEARLRCSPMKGHSHVYWYRQLPEEGLKFMVYLQKENIIDESGMPKERFSAEFPKEGPSILRIQQVVRGDSAAYFCASSHRESTYEKLFFGSGTQLSVL.

The J gene is TRBJ2-7, the V gene TRBV23-1; no clear D gene. TRBV23-1 is noted as an ORF with a role that remains uncertain. CDR3 length: 13 amino acids. V dropped 4 bases and J dropped 2 bases, with 9 bases sitting between them. The CDR3 DNA reads as TGCGCCAGCAGTCCCGCCCATCCCTACGAGCAGTACTTC. This codes for CASSPAHPYEQYF.

V usage is TRBV7-9 and J usage is TRBJ2-1, with D possibly matching TRBD1 (5 bases). CDR1 SEHNR and CDR2 FQNEAQ come from the germline V gene (reference sequence). This CDR3 has 16 amino acids. V lost 0 bases, J lost 2 bases, and 11 bases lay in between. The CDR3, as DNA: TGTGCCAGCAGCTTAGCCCCGACAGAAACCTACAATGAGCAGTTCTTC. Encoded protein: CASSLAPTETYNEQFF.

The CDR3 protein is CASANTGIWTGELFF. The CDR3 DNA is TGTGCCAGTGCAAACACAGGGATTTGGACCGGGGAGCTGTTTTTT. The chain couples TRBV19 to TRBJ2-2, with a tentative D call TRBD1 (6 bases). This CDR3 is 15 amino acids long. Germline V gene data show CDR1 as LNHDA and CDR2 as SQIVND (reference sequence). V was pared by 8 bases and J by 5 bases, with 18 bases between.

In regard to this clone: Other DNA variants within this sample encode the same CDR3. The gene calls are TRBV4-1 and TRBJ1-2, with a tentative D call TRBD1 (5 bases). Germline values: CDR1 MGHRA, CDR2 YSYEKL. CDR3 size: 16 residues. V lost 0 bases to trimming and J lost 0 bases, with 11 bases between them. CDR3: CASSQDPLGANYGYTF. The CDR3 DNA follows: TGCGCCAGCAGCCAAGACCCACTGGGGGCTAACTATGGCTACACCTTC.

V is TRBV7-2 and J is TRBJ2-1; D not resolved. With 5 bases removed from V and 9 bases from J, the gap between germline ends came to 8 bases. This CDR3 has 11 amino acids. Germline V gene sequence: CDR1 SGHTA, CDR2 FQGNSA. The CDR3, as DNA: TGTGCCAGCAGCGAAAGGAGTGAGCAGTTCTTC. Its translation is CASSERSEQFF. Drawing the rest from reference TRBV7-2 and TRBJ2-1, the complete variable domain is GAGVSQSPSNKVTEKGKDVELRCDPISGHTALYWYRQSLGQGLEFLIYFQGNSAPDKSGLPSDRFSAERTGGSVSTLTIQRTQQEDSAVYLCASSERSEQFFGPGTRLTVL.

The CDR3 bases are TGTGCCAAAGACAGGGGCGCGAGCTCCTACAATGAGCAGTTCTTC. Protein: CAKDRGASSYNEQFF. The chain links TRBV2 to TRBJ2-1; 8 positions match TRBD1. The length of the CDR3 is 15 residues. The V gene end was trimmed by 10 bases and the J gene end by 0 bases; junction bases not matched to a gene: 8. CDR1 and CDR2 from the germline V gene are SNHLY and FYNNEI.

The rearrangement links TRBV29-1 to TRBJ2-5, with 7 bases that match TRBD1. Germline CDR1 SQVTM, CDR2 ANQGSEA. The CDR3 is 12 amino acids. The junction had 5 bases not matched to a gene; V was cut back by 6 bases and J by 4 bases. CDR3 in DNA: TGCAGCGTAGGGGGCTCGGCAGAGACCCAGTACTTC. Translating it yields CSVGGSAETQYF.